This entry describes one T cell receptor beta chain. Antigen unknown. Calling Graves' hyperthyroidism stable meant ophthalmopathy did not progress within 18 months. Thyroid ultrasound and orbital computed tomography, with clinical symptoms and serum thyroxine and TRAb, informed diagnoses. Isolation of PBMCs was performed on roughly 9 ml fresh peripheral blood. These data originate in a study of T cells in Graves' hyperthyroidism and ophthalmopathy. Overall study findings and caveats: Before onset, ophthalmopathy was predicted by the model a median about six months earlier.

TCR beta CDR3 regions were amplified from RNA transcripts. HTBI primers were used for first-round RT-PCR of the TCR CDR3. TCRdb used MiXCR to reprocess the multiplex PCR reads, holding one entry per CDR3 protein. The data show a few hundred thousand distinct CDR3 sequences, around 20% seen once. CDR1 and CDR2 from the germline V gene are LNHDA and SQIVND (reference sequence). The CDR3 runs to 13 residues. J gave up 9 bases and V 7 bases, and 9 bases lay outside the gene matches. The receptor was isolated from a woman aged 50 to 60 with Graves' hyperthyroidism. V and J are TRBV19 and TRBJ2-1; TRBD2 matches 7 bases. The sequenced sample was blood. CDR3 DNA sequence: TGTGCCAGTATTGATACGGGACTATCTGAGCAGTTCTTC. It translates to CASIDTGLSEQFF.